These 31 T cell receptor beta chains originate from one sample sequenced in a study of response to subunit inactivated influenza vaccine. Using its own MiXCR run on the RT-PCR reads, TCRdb lists one record per CDR3 protein. The sample has about half a million distinct CDR3 sequences, around 8% seen once. This specimen consisted of PBMCs from blood, obtained roughly 24 months after vaccination. Every receptor here comes from a man between 50 and 75 years old who received an inactivated influenza vaccine.

This clonotype was seen repeatedly, ten times or more. V is TRBV5-1 and J is TRBJ1-1; no clear D. CDR1 SGHRS and CDR2 YFSETQ come from the germline V gene. The CDR3 spans 11 residues. The germline V and J ends were trimmed by 4 bases and 6 bases, with 7 bases remaining between them. The CDR3 spells CASSRGAEAFF. DNA for the CDR3: TGCGCCAGCAGCCGCGGGGCTGAAGCTTTCTTT. Full variable domain (rest looked up from reference TRBV5-1 and TRBJ1-1): KAGVTQTPRYLIKTRGQQVTLSCSPISGHRSVSWYQQTPGQGLQFLFEYFSETQRNKGNFPGRFSGRQFSNSRSEMNVSTLELGDSALYLCASSRGAEAFFGQGTRLTVV.

In its sample, this clonotype was seen once. The chain couples TRBV4-2 to TRBJ2-7; a weak D match, TRBD1 (6 bases). Trimming removed 0 bases from V and 2 bases from J, with 14 bases in between. This CDR3 region has 16 residues. CDR1 is LGHNA, CDR2 YNFKEQ, per germline. DNA for the CDR3: TGTGCCAGCAGCCAAGACCCGGGACACTTTACCTACGAGCAGTACTTC. Encoded protein: CASSQDPGHFTYEQYF.

This clonotype was recorded at least ten times. The V call is TRBV10-3, the J call TRBJ2-7; possible D gene TRBD1, 6 bases. CDR1 and CDR2 (germline): ENHRY, SYGVKD. The CDR3 totals 13 residues. Trimming stripped 6 bases from V and 4 bases from J, with 13 bases between. For the CDR3, the DNA is TGTGCCATCAGACAAGTCACAGGGTACGAGCAGTACTTC. It codes for CAIRQVTGYEQYF.

This chain joins TRBV28 and TRBJ2-3; TRBD1 aligns across 9 bases. Per the germline V gene, CDR1 is MDHEN and CDR2 is SYDVKM. With V trimmed by 8 bases and J by 6 bases, 21 bases remained unmatched. The CDR3 sequence is 18 residues long. The CDR3 loop is CASLPRLGQGMVADTQYF. CDR3 bases: TGTGCCAGCCTTCCCAGGCTCGGACAGGGGATGGTCGCGGATACGCAGTATTTT.

This clonotype turned up a few times. The V call is TRBV12-3 or TRBV12-4, the J call TRBJ1-1; 7 nucleotides agree with TRBD1. The CDR3 consists of 13 residues. The ends lost 8 bases at V and 3 bases at J; junction bases unmatched: 6. CDR3 DNA sequence: TGTGCCAGCTGGGGACAGTGGTACACTGAAGCTTTCTTT. The encoded protein is CASWGQWYTEAFF.

This clonotype was observed at least ten times. The chain is built from TRBV5-1 and TRBJ1-2; D is perhaps TRBD1 (5 bases). Trimming shortened V by 1 base and J by 5 bases, and 15 bases separated the two germline ends. The CDR3 runs to 15 residues. The germline V gene has CDR1 SGHRS and CDR2 YFSETQ. The CDR3 spells CASSLSWGSAYGYTF. CDR3 nucleotide sequence: TGCGCCAGCAGCTTGAGTTGGGGGTCAGCTTATGGCTACACCTTC.

This clonotype was found many times. The chain recombines TRBV28 with TRBJ1-5; maybe TRBD1 (5 bases). The CDR3 extends over 14 amino acids. Germline assignment: CDR1 MDHEN and CDR2 SYDVKM. Trimming pared 11 bases from V and 0 bases from J, leaving 14 bases between. CDR3 in DNA: TGTGCCGTTGGGGGGTCGAATAGCAATCAGCCCCAGCATTTT. Protein sequence: CAVGGSNSNQPQHF.

This clonotype showed up many times. The chain joins TRBV29-1 to TRBJ1-1; 9 bases are a match to TRBD1. The CDR3 runs to 16 residues. The V gene end was trimmed by 8 bases and the J gene end by 1 base; junction bases not matched to a gene: 14. CDR1 is SQVTM and CDR2 is ANQGSEA in the germline V gene. CDR3 in DNA: TGCAGCTCGACAGGGGGTGCCACTACTTCGAACACTGAAGCTTTCTTT. This gives the protein CSSTGGATTSNTEAFF. Using reference TRBV29-1 and TRBJ1-1 for the parts outside the CDR3, the full variable domain is SAVISQKPSRDICQRGTSLTIQCQVDSQVTMMFWYRQQPGQSLTLIATANQGSEATYESGFVIDKFPISRPNLTFSTLTVSNMSPEDSSIYLCSSTGGATTSNTEAFFGQGTRLTVV.

The chain combines TRBV2 with TRBJ2-5, with 8 bases lining up with TRBD2. Per germline, CDR1 SNHLY and CDR2 FYNNEI. The CDR3 runs 15 residues. Trimming cost V 8 bases and J 5 bases; bases outside gene matches: 13. As DNA, the CDR3 is TGTGCCAGCGATGGGGCGGGGGGTTTTTCGGAGACCCAGTACTTC. Its translation: CASDGAGGFSETQYF.

This clonotype was seen more than once but under ten times. The chain joins TRBV2 to TRBJ2-7; 7 positions match TRBD1. Germline V gene data show CDR1 as SNHLY and CDR2 as FYNNEI. This CDR3 region has 13 residues. Germline trimming cut 6 bases from V and 3 bases from J; bases unmatched to any gene: 5. This CDR3 is CASREDRSYEQYF. Written as DNA, the CDR3 is TGTGCCAGCAGGGAGGACAGGAGCTACGAGCAGTACTTC. The full variable domain, in which reference TRBV2 and TRBJ2-7 provide the parts outside the CDR3, is EPEVTQTPSHQVTQMGQEVILRCVPISNHLYFYWYRQILGQKVEFLVSFYNNEISEKSEIFDDQFSVERPDGSNFTLKIRSTKLEDSAMYFCASREDRSYEQYFGPGTRLTVT.

This clonotype was seen ten or more times. This chain joins TRBV11-2 and TRBJ2-5; no definite D call. This CDR3 region has 13 residues. Germline values: CDR1 SGHAT, CDR2 FQNNGV. The V end was cut by 2 bases, the J end by 5 bases, with 9 bases between. CDR3 DNA: TGTGCCAGCAGCTTATCTCTCCGGGAGACCCAGTACTTC. Residues: CASSLSLRETQYF.

Remarks on this clonotype: Given a much more abundant clone one base away, this may be a read error. The J gene is TRBJ2-5, the V gene TRBV29-1, with TRBD2 matching 7 bases. V shed 3 bases, J shed 5 bases, and the junction held 6 bases outside the gene matches. Germline loops: CDR1 SQVTM, CDR2 ANQGSEA. The CDR3 consists of 13 residues. The CDR3 DNA follows: TGCAGCGTTGATCGCCTGGGGGGGGAGACCCAGTACTTC. This translates into CSVDRLGGETQYF.

This clonotype has at least ten counts. The CDR3 here is CASSHLDGYTF. In DNA, the CDR3 is TGTGCCAGCAGCCACCTGGATGGCTACACCTTC. The rearrangement uses TRBV3-1 and TRBJ1-2; D is uncertain. V gave up 3 bases and J gave up 6 bases, with 5 bases separating them. The CDR3 covers 11 residues. Germline assignment: CDR1 LGHDT and CDR2 YNNKEL (reference sequence).

Here the CDR3 reads CASSASPGTGAYEQYF. CDR3 coding DNA: TGTGCCAGCAGCGCCTCTCCCGGGACAGGGGCCTACGAGCAGTACTTC. The V call is TRBV9, the J call TRBJ2-7; 10 bases align to TRBD1. With 3 bases clipped from V and 2 bases from J, the junction kept 8 bases outside the gene matches. In germline, CDR1 is SGDLS, CDR2 YYNGEE. CDR3 length: 16 amino acids.

In this sample, this clonotype turned up a few times. The V call is TRBV6-5, the J call TRBJ2-3; 11 positions agree with TRBD1. The germline V gene encodes CDR1 MNHEY and CDR2 SVGAGI. The CDR3 consists of 14 residues. The ends lost 4 bases at V and 8 bases at J; junction bases unmatched: 5. CDR3 residues: CASSSGTGGFTQYF. The CDR3 DNA reads TGTGCCAGCAGTTCCGGGACAGGGGGATTTACGCAGTATTTT.

This chain connects TRBV12-3 or TRBV12-4 to TRBJ2-5; the match to TRBD2 covers 8 bases. This CDR3 is built from 17 residues. Losses at the gene ends were 3 bases for V and 1 base for J; bases not matched to a gene: 10. The CDR3 DNA reads as TGTGCCAGCAGTTTCCCAGCGGGGGCCCGATCCCAAGAGACCCAGTACTTC. The encoded protein is CASSFPAGARSQETQYF.

This chain uses TRBV9 with TRBJ2-2; D remains ambiguous. V was trimmed by 0 bases and J by 1 base, leaving 7 bases between them. Germline CDR1 SGDLS, CDR2 YYNGEE. This CDR3 is built from 15 residues. The CDR3 loop is CASSVESGNTGELFF. The CDR3 bases are TGTGCCAGCAGCGTAGAATCCGGGAACACCGGGGAGCTGTTTTTT.

This clonotype was recorded a few times. This chain connects TRBV30 to TRBJ2-1; D ambiguous. The CDR3 is made up of 13 amino acids. Germline V gene sequence: CDR1 GTSNPN, CDR2 SVGIG (reference sequence). With 4 bases removed from V and 6 bases from J, the gap between germline ends came to 13 bases. The CDR3 spells CAWTPLGSNEQFF. CDR3 sequence (DNA): TGTGCCTGGACACCCCTGGGGTCCAATGAGCAGTTCTTC.

The rearrangement uses TRBV28 and TRBJ2-1, with TRBD2 identical over 14 bases. Germline CDR1 and CDR2: MDHEN and SYDVKM. The CDR3 is made up of 14 amino acids. The J segment lost 7 bases and the V segment lost 6 bases, leaving 2 bases of the junction unmatched. This CDR3 reads CASRRTSGRNEQFF. The CDR3 coding sequence is TGTGCCAGCAGACGGACTAGCGGGAGGAATGAGCAGTTCTTC.

This clonotype was seen at least ten times. A read error may produce the germline difference seen at one junction end. The V call is TRBV12-5, the J call TRBJ2-5, with D maybe TRBD2 (5 bases). The CDR3 spans 12 residues. Per the germline V gene, CDR1 is LGHNT and CDR2 is FRNRAP. The CDR3 is CASGLAPGLPSF. The CDR3 DNA follows: TGTGCTAGTGGTTTGGCACCAGGACTTCCCTCCTTC.

The rearrangement uses TRBV28 and TRBJ2-3; D is unclear. V was trimmed by 6 bases and J by 0 bases, leaving 10 bases between them. The CDR3 sequence is 14 residues long. Germline CDR1 is MDHEN and CDR2 is SYDVKM. Here the CDR3 reads CASRVHHSTDTQYF. Here the CDR3 DNA reads TGTGCCAGCAGAGTCCATCACAGCACAGATACGCAGTATTTT.

The genes are TRBV20-1 and TRBJ1-2; D may be TRBD1 (5 bases). The CDR3 is made up of 12 amino acids. Germline-derived CDR1 and CDR2 are DFQATT and SNEGSKA (reference sequence). CDR3 amino acids: CIRQGRDYGYTF. CDR3 DNA sequence: TGCATAAGGCAGGGTAGAGACTATGGCTACACCTTC.

The V and J genes are TRBV5-1 and TRBJ2-3; the D gene is possibly TRBD2 (5 bases). V lost 3 bases to trimming and J lost 0 bases, with 14 bases between them. CDR3 length: 16 residues. CDR1 is SGHRS, CDR2 YFSETQ, per germline. CDR3 region: CASSSRAHPSTDTQYF. The CDR3 bases are TGCGCCAGCAGCTCGAGGGCCCACCCTAGCACAGATACGCAGTATTTT.

This clonotype has only a few counts. The chain is built from TRBV2 and TRBJ1-2; TRBD1 matches 8 bases. V gave up 1 base and J gave up 5 bases; unmatched junction bases: 3. Germline V gene lookup returns CDR1 SNHLY and CDR2 FYNNEI. The CDR3 loop spans 14 amino acids. CDR3 loop: CASSEGTGNYGYTF. CDR3 sequence (DNA): TGTGCCAGCAGTGAAGGGACAGGGAATTATGGCTACACCTTC.

V and J are TRBV6-2 or TRBV6-3 and TRBJ2-7; D is possibly TRBD2 (6 bases). Per germline, CDR1 MNHEY and CDR2 SVGEGT. V lost 5 bases to trimming and J lost 5 bases, with 16 bases between them. The CDR3 spans 14 residues. In nucleotides, the CDR3 is TGTGCCAGCAGTCCCCTGGGAGGAAGCGACGAGCAGTACTTC. Its translation is CASSPLGGSDEQYF.

This clonotype showed up many times. The chain links TRBV7-2 to TRBJ2-5; D is perhaps TRBD2 (5 bases). Trimming removed 6 bases at V and 5 bases at J, with 13 bases between. CDR1 SGHTA and CDR2 FQGNSA come from the germline V gene. The CDR3 loop spans 13 amino acids. The CDR3 coding sequence is TGTGCCAGCAGAACACCACCGGGGGAGACCCAGTACTTC. It translates to CASRTPPGETQYF.

The V gene is TRBV3-1, the J gene TRBJ1-1, with a possible D match to TRBD1 (6 bases). This CDR3 has 13 residues. The germline V gene encodes CDR1 LGHDT and CDR2 YNNKEL (reference sequence). The V gene lost 6 bases and the J gene lost 4 bases, with 12 bases spanning the gap. The CDR3 sequence: CASRRGESTEAFF. The CDR3 bases are TGTGCCAGCAGAAGGGGGGAGAGCACTGAAGCTTTCTTT.

A few counts support this clonotype. The chain joins TRBV7-9 to TRBJ1-1; D remains unclear. V shed 6 bases and J shed 1 base, with 6 bases lying between them. Germline assignment: CDR1 SEHNR and CDR2 FQNEAQ (reference sequence). CDR3 length: 12 residues. CDR3 amino acids: CASSQENTEAFF. DNA for the CDR3: TGTGCCAGCAGTCAAGAGAACACTGAAGCTTTCTTT.

This clonotype was counted a few times. V and J are TRBV16 and TRBJ2-5, with 10 bases identical to TRBD1. Trimming removed 4 bases from V and 5 bases from J; junction bases left unmatched: 7. The CDR3 runs 15 residues. CDR1 and CDR2 from the germline V gene are KGHSY and FQNENV. The CDR3 sequence: CASSLGQGRWETQYF. As DNA, the CDR3 is TGTGCCAGCAGCCTGGGACAGGGGCGCTGGGAGACCCAGTACTTC.

This clonotype was seen a handful of times. This chain connects TRBV5-5 to TRBJ1-4; TRBD1 matches 7 bases. Per the germline V gene, CDR1 is SGHKS and CDR2 is YYEKEE (reference sequence). The J segment lost 8 bases and the V segment lost 4 bases, leaving 2 bases of the junction unmatched. This CDR3 is built from 12 residues. CDR3 sequence reads: CASSVQGEKLFF. The CDR3 DNA follows: TGTGCCAGCAGCGTACAGGGGGAAAAACTGTTTTTT. Full variable domain (missing parts from reference TRBV5-5 and TRBJ1-4): DAGVTQSPTHLIKTRGQQVTLRCSPISGHKSVSWYQQVLGQGPQFIFQYYEKEERGRGNFPDRFSARQFPNYSSELNVNALLLGDSALYLCASSVQGEKLFFGSGTQLSVL.

The genes are TRBV4-3 and TRBJ2-3; the D is unclear. CDR1 is LGHNA, CDR2 YSLEER, per germline. The CDR3 spans 15 residues. Deletions cut 1 base from V and 0 bases from J, with 8 bases between. CDR3 sequence: CASSQVILSTDTQYF. The DNA for the CDR3 is TGCGCCAGCAGCCAAGTCATCCTAAGCACAGATACGCAGTATTTT.